This T cell receptor beta chain was documented in a study of blood T cell repertoires in COVID-19. Generated by immunoSEQ multiplex PCR, the TCRdb table keeps only in-frame clones and is missing some. Seen here are over 250,000 clones, more than 90% observed once, and the top ten hold roughly 2.7%. Germline CDR1 and CDR2: GTSNPN and SVGIG (reference sequence). The length of the CDR3 is 14 residues. V gave up 1 base and J gave up 2 bases; unmatched junction bases: 1. V and J are TRBV30 and TRBJ1-5, with TRBD1 matching 8 bases. The source of this sequence is a young adult with COVID-19, enrolled during active disease. Source material: peripheral blood. Here the CDR3 DNA reads TGTGCCTGGAGTGCAGGGGGCGGCAATCAGCCCCAGCATTTT. Amino acids: CAWSAGGGNQPQHF.